These 30 T cell receptor beta chains originate from one sample sequenced in a study of regulatory T cells in long-lasting Graves disease. Time point denoted: newly diagnosed GD, antithyroid drugs for less than 3 months. With RNA extracted from PBMCs as input, the TCR library was made. Arm-PCR of CDR3 regions with iRepertoire HTBI primers generated TCR beta libraries. TCRdb reprocessed the multiplex PCR reads via MiXCR and lists one record per CDR3 protein. The profile shows 410,000 or so distinct CDR3 sequences, 15% of them singletons. The data also belong to a second study, concerning T cells in Graves' hyperthyroidism and ophthalmopathy.

The sample here was peripheral blood mononuclear cells (PBMCs), taken at new diagnosis, from a patient treated with antithyroid drugs. These receptors came from a woman in her 30s with Graves disease.

This clonotype was counted at least ten times. The rearrangement joins TRBV9 to TRBJ2-5, with 12 bases aligning to TRBD2. J gave up 7 bases and V 0 bases, and 19 bases lay outside the gene matches. The CDR3 is 20 amino acids. CDR1 and CDR2 from the germline V gene are SGDLS and YYNGEE. CDR3 region: CASSVADSGLAGPTRGTQYF. DNA for the CDR3: TGTGCCAGCAGCGTAGCTGACTCGGGACTAGCGGGCCCCACGCGGGGGACCCAGTACTTC.

At least ten counts were recorded for this clonotype. The chain has TRBV27 and TRBJ1-4, with D unclear. Trimming stripped 5 bases from V and 6 bases from J, with 10 bases between. CDR3 length: 13 amino acids. Germline CDR1 MNHEY, CDR2 SMNVEV (reference sequence). The CDR3 nucleotides read TGTGCCAGCAGTCGAGGACTTGATGAAAAACTGTTTTTT. Protein: CASSRGLDEKLFF.

The table lists this clonotype with many counts. The V call is TRBV2, the J call TRBJ2-3; D is undetermined. Germline loops: CDR1 SNHLY, CDR2 FYNNEI. V was trimmed by 7 bases and J by 0 bases, leaving 5 bases between them. The CDR3 is 12 residues long. CDR3 region: CASTVSTDTQYF. The CDR3 bases are TGTGCCAGCACCGTCAGCACAGATACGCAGTATTTT. The variable domain in full, completed from reference TRBV2 and TRBJ2-3, reads EPEVTQTPSHQVTQMGQEVILRCVPISNHLYFYWYRQILGQKVEFLVSFYNNEISEKSEIFDDQFSVERPDGSNFTLKIRSTKLEDSAMYFCASTVSTDTQYFGPGTRLTVL.

The rearrangement joins TRBV2 to TRBJ2-4; no definite D call. The length of the CDR3 is 11 residues. CDR1 and CDR2 (germline): SNHLY, FYNNEI. V was clipped by 7 bases and J by 4 bases, with 5 bases between them. CDR3 region: CASTGKNIQYF. CDR3 bases: TGTGCCAGCACCGGGAAAAACATTCAGTACTTC.

This clonotype appeared a few times. The chain uses TRBV7-9 and TRBJ2-1, with 7 positions matching TRBD1. Per germline, CDR1 SEHNR and CDR2 FQNEAQ (reference sequence). Losses at the gene ends were 1 base for V and 6 bases for J; bases not matched to a gene: 6. The CDR3 sequence is 15 residues long. CDR3 in amino acids: CASSLEVTGSNEQFF. The CDR3 region has the DNA TGTGCCAGCAGCTTAGAGGTGACAGGGAGCAATGAGCAGTTCTTC.

This clonotype was counted at least ten times. The chain's CDR3 is CAWSVMNTEAFF. CDR3 DNA sequence: TGTGCCTGGAGTGTCATGAACACTGAAGCTTTCTTT. The chain recombines TRBV30 with TRBJ1-1; D is uncertain. This CDR3 comprises 12 residues. V was clipped by 0 bases and J by 0 bases, with 2 bases between them. The V gene's germline CDR1 is GTSNPN and CDR2 SVGIG (reference sequence).

V and J are TRBV9 and TRBJ2-7; no clear D gene. This CDR3 is built from 12 residues. The germline gives CDR1 SGDLS, CDR2 YYNGEE. Trimming cost V 0 bases and J 5 bases, with 6 bases left between them. The CDR3 DNA reads as TGTGCCAGCAGCGTAGGCCCGGACGAGCAGTACTTC. It encodes CASSVGPDEQYF.

The gene calls are TRBV20-1 and TRBJ1-1; 10 nucleotides line up with TRBD1. Germline V gives CDR1 DFQATT, CDR2 SNEGSKA (reference sequence). V trimming: 4 bases; J trimming: 0 bases; junction bases outside the gene matches: 8. CDR3 length: 16 amino acids. The CDR3 spells CSATLRDRGMNTEAFF. DNA of the CDR3: TGCAGTGCTACACTCCGGGACAGGGGAATGAACACTGAAGCTTTCTTT.

This clonotype occurred many times. The CDR3 here is CASSLATPNTEAFF. The CDR3 nucleotides are TGTGCCAGCAGCTTAGCCACGCCGAACACTGAAGCTTTCTTT. The chain links TRBV7-9 to TRBJ1-1; D is unclear. Trimming pared 0 bases from V and 1 base from J, leaving 6 bases between. The CDR3 is 14 residues long. Germline CDR1 SEHNR, CDR2 FQNEAQ (reference sequence).

In this sample, this clonotype turned up once. With a much larger clone just one base away, this may be a read error. This chain connects TRBV6-2 or TRBV6-3 to TRBJ2-1; TRBD2 matches 7 bases. Per the germline V gene, CDR1 is MNHEY and CDR2 is SVGEGT. V shed 4 bases and J 6 bases; nucleotides not matched to a gene: 9. This CDR3 comprises 15 residues. Here the CDR3 DNA reads TGTGCCAGCAGTTGCGGGGGAGTGGGAGGCAATGAGCAGTTCTTC. It yields the protein CASSCGGVGGNEQFF.

This clonotype was observed a few times. The chain is built from TRBV7-6 and TRBJ2-7, with 8 bases aligning to TRBD2. The CDR3 extends over 15 amino acids. CDR1 is SGHVS and CDR2 is FNYEAQ in the germline V gene. Trimming at V came to 1 base and at J to 5 bases, leaving 7 bases not matched to a gene. The CDR3 sequence is CASSLGTAGADEQYF. CDR3 in DNA: TGTGCCAGCAGCTTAGGTACAGCGGGAGCTGACGAGCAGTACTTC.

There are many counts of this clonotype. J is TRBJ2-7 and V is TRBV5-1; 8 nucleotides align to TRBD1. V lost 4 bases to trimming and J lost 2 bases; unmatched junction nucleotides: 5. In germline, CDR1 is SGHRS, CDR2 YFSETQ. The CDR3 consists of 14 residues. Written as DNA, the CDR3 is TGCGCCAGCAGCCCGGGACAGGTCACCTACGAGCAGTACTTC. Its protein is CASSPGQVTYEQYF.

This chain uses TRBV3-1 with TRBJ1-1, with D hard to call. The CDR3 extends over 14 amino acids. The germline V and J ends were trimmed by 0 bases and 11 bases, with 16 bases remaining between them. Germline V gene lookup returns CDR1 LGHDT and CDR2 YNNKEL (reference sequence). The CDR3: CASSQDLEENRAFF. For the CDR3, the DNA is TGTGCCAGCAGCCAAGATCTTGAGGAGAATCGGGCTTTCTTT. Full variable domain (remainder filled in from reference TRBV3-1 and TRBJ1-1): DTAVSQTPKYLVTQMGNDKSIKCEQNLGHDTMYWYKQDSKKFLKIMFSYNNKELIINETVPNRFSPKSPDKAHLNLHINSLELGDSAVYFCASSQDLEENRAFFGQGTRLTVV.

The table lists this clonotype with many counts. V and J are TRBV28 and TRBJ2-7, with D possibly TRBD1 on 6 matching bases. Germline assignment: CDR1 MDHEN and CDR2 SYDVKM. V lost 10 bases and J 1 base, leaving 14 bases between the germline ends. The CDR3 is 13 residues long. The CDR3 reads CAIKTGNSYEQYF. The CDR3 DNA reads as TGTGCCATCAAAACAGGGAATTCCTACGAGCAGTACTTC.

The chain joins TRBV5-5 to TRBJ1-6; TRBD1 might be the D (5 bases). Germline CDR1 and CDR2: SGHKS and YYEKEE (reference sequence). V lost 4 bases and J lost 6, with 14 bases in between. The CDR3 is 15 residues long. The CDR3 DNA reads TGTGCCAGCAGCCCTTTTGGGACGTCTAATTCACCCCTCCACTTT. Translated: CASSPFGTSNSPLHF. The whole variable domain, remainder taken from reference TRBV5-5 and TRBJ1-6, is DAGVTQSPTHLIKTRGQQVTLRCSPISGHKSVSWYQQVLGQGPQFIFQYYEKEERGRGNFPDRFSARQFPNYSSELNVNALLLGDSALYLCASSPFGTSNSPLHFGNGTRLTVT.

The chain couples TRBV12-3 or TRBV12-4 to TRBJ2-1, with 7 bases lining up with TRBD1. The V and J ends lost 2 bases and 0 bases, in that order; junction bases with no gene match: 7. This CDR3 is 17 amino acids long. The CDR3 sequence is CASSLRTGPSSYNEQFF. For the CDR3, the DNA is TGTGCCAGCAGTTTACGGACAGGACCCAGCTCCTACAATGAGCAGTTCTTC.

Details on this clonotype: One end of the junction does not line up with germline, which may come from a read error. The chain combines TRBV4-1 with TRBJ2-7, with 8 bases fitting TRBD2. The CDR3 contains 14 residues. Looked up from germline, CDR1 is MGHRA and CDR2 is YSYEKL. Written as DNA, the CDR3 is TGCGCCAGCAGCCAAGGACTAGCGTCCTCCGAGCAGTACTTC. Translated: CASSQGLASSEQYF.

This clonotype was counted between two and nine times. The chain is built from TRBV12-3 or TRBV12-4 and TRBJ1-5; maybe TRBD1 (6 bases). The CDR3 is 14 residues long. The V and J ends lost 8 bases and 2 bases respectively, with 13 bases between them. DNA for the CDR3: TGTGCCAGCGGCCCACAGGGTCGCAATCAGCCCCAGCATTTT. Translated: CASGPQGRNQPQHF.

This clonotype was seen at least ten times. The CDR3 sequence: CASSYSELNNEQFF. The CDR3 DNA sequence: TGTGCCAGCAGTTACTCGGAACTAAATAATGAGCAGTTCTTC. The rearrangement joins TRBV6-5 to TRBJ2-1; D call uncertain. The V end was cut by 0 bases, the J end by 7 bases, with 10 bases between. The CDR3 runs 14 residues. In germline, CDR1 is MNHEY, CDR2 SVGAGI.

This clonotype came up many times. The J gene is TRBJ2-1, the V gene TRBV7-2; D gene uncertain. The CDR3 is made up of 16 amino acids. Deletions cut 1 base from V and 6 bases from J, with 16 bases between. Germline V gene lookup returns CDR1 SGHTA and CDR2 FQGNSA. CDR3 in DNA: TGTGCCAGCAGCTTAGAGAGCGTGGGGTTGGGCAATGAGCAGTTCTTC. Protein sequence: CASSLESVGLGNEQFF.

In its sample, this clonotype was seen a few times. This chain connects TRBV5-1 to TRBJ1-3, with no clear D. The germline V gene encodes CDR1 SGHRS and CDR2 YFSETQ. The CDR3 runs to 15 residues. With 0 bases removed from V and 0 bases from J, the gap between germline ends came to 7 bases. CDR3 loop: CASSLADPSGNTIYF. The CDR3 DNA is TGCGCCAGCAGCTTGGCCGACCCCTCTGGAAACACCATATATTTT.

The chain has TRBV30 and TRBJ1-4, with D possibly matching TRBD1 (6 bases). V lost 2 bases, J lost 3 bases, and 13 bases lay in between. The CDR3 runs 15 residues. In germline, CDR1 is GTSNPN, CDR2 SVGIG (reference sequence). CDR3 nucleotide sequence: TGTGCCTGGAGTCCCCTGAGGGGGGCTAATGAAAAACTGTTTTTT. Its protein product is CAWSPLRGANEKLFF.

This clonotype was counted a single time. The CDR3, as DNA: TGTGCCAGCAGCTTAGGTCTCGGGGCTAGCGGGAGTACCCACGAGCAGTACTTC. Residues: CASSLGLGASGSTHEQYF. The chain has TRBV7-8 and TRBJ2-7; 10 bases align to TRBD2. Germline CDR1 SGHVS, CDR2 FQNEAQ. The CDR3 is 18 amino acids. V lost 1 base and J lost 5; bases outside the gene matches: 14.

In its sample, this clonotype was seen many times. The chain links TRBV2 to TRBJ1-1, with D possibly matching TRBD1 (6 bases). Deletions cut 0 bases from V and 1 base from J, with 9 bases between. The CDR3 spans 15 residues. Germline CDR1 SNHLY, CDR2 FYNNEI. CDR3 DNA: TGTGCCAGCAGTGAAGCCAGGGGTAGGAACACTGAAGCTTTCTTT. Protein product: CASSEARGRNTEAFF.

This clonotype was recorded at least ten times. The rearrangement joins TRBV3-1 to TRBJ2-1; TRBD1 agrees at 7 bases. The CDR3 loop spans 18 amino acids. Germline CDR1 reads LGHDT; CDR2 reads YNNKEL (reference sequence). The V and J ends lost 0 bases and 6 bases, in that order; junction bases with no gene match: 14. In DNA, the CDR3 is TGTGCCAGCAGCCAAGAAGCTTTTGACAGGGTACACGGCAATGAGCAGTTCTTC. It translates to CASSQEAFDRVHGNEQFF.

In the case of this clonotype: This sequence may be a read error, since a much larger clone differs from it by one base. The V gene is TRBV6-5, the J gene TRBJ2-3; D may correspond to TRBD1 or TRBD2 (5 bases each). There are 15 residues in the CDR3. The V and J ends lost 4 bases and 2 bases respectively, with 13 bases between them. The germline gives CDR1 MNHEY, CDR2 SVGAGI. This CDR3 is CASSCWRGDTDTQYF. DNA of the CDR3: TGTGCCAGCAGTTGCTGGCGAGGGGACACAGATACGCAGTATTTT.

At least ten counts were recorded for this clonotype. The rearrangement joins TRBV2 to TRBJ1-2, with 7 bases lining up with TRBD1. The germline gives CDR1 SNHLY, CDR2 FYNNEI. The J segment lost 8 bases and the V segment lost 2 bases, leaving 5 bases of the junction unmatched. This CDR3 region has 13 residues. The CDR3 sequence is CASSERRGGGYTF. The CDR3, as DNA: TGTGCCAGCAGTGAAAGAAGAGGGGGCGGCTACACCTTC.

This clonotype was counted at least ten times. This chain joins TRBV20-1 and TRBJ2-1; 7 nucleotides match TRBD2. V was pared by 0 bases and J by 3 bases, with 8 bases of the junction left unmatched. The CDR3 is made up of 16 amino acids. Germline-derived CDR1 and CDR2 are DFQATT and SNEGSKA (reference sequence). The CDR3 protein is CSARDLVWDYYNEQFF. The CDR3 DNA is TGCAGTGCTAGAGATCTAGTCTGGGACTACTACAATGAGCAGTTCTTC.

The sample holds a few counts of this clonotype. The V and J genes are TRBV9 and TRBJ2-1, with 7 bases lining up with TRBD2. The CDR3 has 15 amino acids. Unmatched junction bases numbered 8, after V lost 0 bases and J lost 8 bases. CDR1 and CDR2 from the germline V gene are SGDLS and YYNGEE. CDR3 loop: CASSVVSREIHEQFF. In nucleotides, the CDR3 is TGTGCCAGCAGCGTAGTCTCGCGGGAGATCCATGAGCAGTTCTTC. The complete variable domain, with remaining parts taken from reference TRBV9 and TRBJ2-1, reads DSGVTQTPKHLITATGQRVTLRCSPRSGDLSVYWYQQSLDQGLQFLIQYYNGEERAKGNILERFSAQQFPDLHSELNLSSLELGDSALYFCASSVVSREIHEQFFGPGTRLTVL.

The sample holds many counts of this clonotype. J is TRBJ2-7 and V is TRBV6-5; 13 bases agree with TRBD2. In germline, CDR1 is MNHEY, CDR2 SVGAGI. The J segment lost 6 bases and the V segment lost 0 bases, leaving 11 bases of the junction unmatched. This CDR3 spans 18 amino acids. The CDR3 region is CASSYSALLAGGPVEQYF. CDR3 nucleotide sequence: TGTGCCAGCAGTTACTCGGCCTTACTAGCGGGAGGGCCAGTCGAGCAGTACTTC.